This T cell receptor (beta chain) was recovered during a study of T-cell memory formation after mild COVID-19. General observations from the study: Clones that contracted clustered mainly in CM and EM if CD4+ and in EMRA if CD8+. A balance of CD4 and CD8 characterized clones contracting day 15 to 85, whereas later expanders leaned CD4+.

One entry per CDR3 protein, called by TCRdb with MiXCR from the 5' RACE reads. The sample comprises about 560,000 distinct CDR3 sequences, roughly 17% of which are singletons, and less than 10% rests with the top ten. Turning to this clonotype: Its specificity is not known.

V gave up 6 bases and J gave up 0 bases; unmatched junction bases: 21. The germline CDR1 and CDR2 sequences are MNHEY and SVGEGT. The CDR3 runs to 21 residues. This receptor was taken from an adult woman who had mild COVID-19 (a few samples of this study predate the infection). Cell type and time point are not known. The sequencing sample was made of PBMCs or a T cell subset sorted from them (not recorded which). The chain employs TRBV6-2 or TRBV6-3 and TRBJ1-5, with 9 bases identical to TRBD1. Here the CDR3 reads CASRPITGGATAAYSNQPQHF. The CDR3 nucleotides are TGTGCCAGCAGACCCATCACAGGGGGCGCGACGGCCGCGTATAGCAATCAGCCCCAGCATTTT.